These 20 T cell receptor beta chains were all obtained from the same sample, sequenced in a study of blood T cell repertoires in COVID-19. Produced via immunoSEQ multiplex PCR; TCRdb's table is partial and in-frame only. Of around 200,000 clones listed, 70% to 90% are singletons. Source material: peripheral blood. The receptors here all came from a man in his forties with active or convalescent COVID-19.

This chain uses TRBV14 with TRBJ2-1; TRBD2 matches 12 bases. Germline trimming cut 4 bases from V and 7 bases from J; bases unmatched to any gene: 5. Germline loops: CDR1 SGHDN, CDR2 FVKESK. CDR3 length: 15 amino acids. CDR3 sequence (DNA): TGTGCCAGCAGCCCAGGACTAGCGGGGTTGAATGAGCAGTTCTTC. Protein product: CASSPGLAGLNEQFF.

V usage is TRBV6-5 and J usage is TRBJ2-7, with a tentative D call TRBD1 (6 bases). Germline V lookup: CDR1 MNHEY, CDR2 SVGAGI. V lost 6 bases, J lost 3 bases, and 12 bases lay in between. The CDR3 is 13 residues long. The CDR3 sequence: CASRRDRYYEQYF. CDR3 DNA: TGTGCCAGCAGACGTGACAGGTACTACGAGCAGTACTTC.

This clone was detected only once. The chain uses TRBV5-1 and TRBJ2-3, with TRBD2 matching 12 bases. CDR3 length: 15 residues. V trimming: 4 bases; J trimming: 4 bases; junction bases outside the gene matches: 4. Germline loops: CDR1 SGHRS, CDR2 YFSETQ. CDR3 nucleotide sequence: TGCGCCAGCAGCCAGAGACTAGCGGGGGCAGATACGCAGTATTTT. This translates into CASSQRLAGADTQYF.

The chain joins TRBV18 to TRBJ2-3; D uncertain. CDR3 length equals 15 residues. Trimming shortened V by 3 bases and J by 1 base, and 11 bases separated the two germline ends. CDR1 is KGHSH and CDR2 is LQKENI in the germline V gene. For the CDR3, the DNA is TGTGCCAGCTCACCCCCTTTACAAGGCACAGATACGCAGTATTTT. The encoded protein is CASSPPLQGTDTQYF.

The chain is built from TRBV7-3 and TRBJ2-7; 7 bases align to TRBD1. The V gene end was trimmed by 3 bases and the J gene end by 2 bases; junction bases not matched to a gene: 1. The CDR3 runs 13 residues. Germline V gene lookup returns CDR1 SGHTA and CDR2 FQGTGA. The CDR3 DNA reads as TGTGCCAGCAGCTTCACAGGGGCCTACGAGCAGTACTTC. This codes for CASSFTGAYEQYF.

This sequence joins TRBV27 and TRBJ1-6; D may be TRBD1 (6 bases). Trimming left V 5 bases short and J 8 bases short, with 13 bases between. Germline V CDR1 and CDR2: MNHEY, SMNVEV (reference sequence). The CDR3 contains 14 residues. CDR3 loop: CASSGTGMDSPLHF. The CDR3 region has the DNA TGTGCCAGCAGTGGCACAGGGATGGATTCACCCCTCCACTTT.

The chain employs TRBV29-1 and TRBJ2-1; perhaps TRBD2 as D (6 bases). Germline assignment: CDR1 SQVTM and CDR2 ANQGSEA. The V and J ends lost 6 bases and 0 bases respectively, with 24 bases between them. This CDR3 region has 18 residues. The CDR3 coding sequence is TGCAGCGTCGGGGGACTCCGAGGGATCGAAGTCTCCTACAATGAGCAGTTCTTC. Its protein product is CSVGGLRGIEVSYNEQFF.

The chain recombines TRBV30 with TRBJ2-3; 7 nucleotides match TRBD2. The V and J ends lost 3 bases and 3 bases, in that order; junction bases with no gene match: 6. CDR1 is GTSNPN, CDR2 SVGIG, per germline (reference sequence). CDR3 length: 14 amino acids. The CDR3 DNA is TGTGCCTGGAGGTTGACCGGGGGGACAGATACGCAGTATTTT. This codes for CAWRLTGGTDTQYF. The full variable domain, with the rest looked up from reference TRBV30 and TRBJ2-3, is SQTIHQWPATLVQPVGSPLSLECTVEGTSNPNLYWYRQAAGRGLQLLFYSVGIGQISSEVPQNLSASRPQDRQFILSSKKLLLSDSGFYLCAWRLTGGTDTQYFGPGTRLTVL.

A remark on this clone: Distinct nucleotide sequences in the sample also encode this CDR3. The chain has TRBV5-1 and TRBJ2-7; D perhaps matches TRBD1 (6 bases). Germline-derived CDR1 and CDR2 are SGHRS and YFSETQ. The length of the CDR3 is 14 residues. The ends were cut back, 0 bases at V and 1 base at J, with 8 bases in the middle. The DNA for the CDR3 is TGCGCCAGCAGCTTGGGGACAGCTTCCTACGAGCAGTACTTC. It is translated as CASSLGTASYEQYF. Looking up the rest from reference TRBV5-1 and TRBJ2-7 gives the full variable domain: KAGVTQTPRYLIKTRGQQVTLSCSPISGHRSVSWYQQTPGQGLQFLFEYFSETQRNKGNFPGRFSGRQFSNSRSEMNVSTLELGDSALYLCASSLGTASYEQYFGPGTRLTVT.

In this sample, this clone turned up once. The chain uses TRBV3-1 (or the pseudogene TRBV3-2) and TRBJ1-2; D is perhaps TRBD1 (5 bases). Germline CDR1 and CDR2: LGHDT and YNNKEL (reference sequence). V was clipped by 3 bases and J by 2 bases, with 7 bases between them. The CDR3 contains 13 residues. DNA of the CDR3: TGTGCCAGCAGCCAGGGGCAGAACTATGGCTACACCTTC. Residues: CASSQGQNYGYTF.

The chain has TRBV5-6 and TRBJ1-1; a weak D match, TRBD1 (5 bases). Germline V lookup: CDR1 SGHDT, CDR2 YYEEEE. The CDR3 covers 13 residues. V lost 3 bases and J lost 5, with 11 bases in between. The CDR3 bases are TGTGCCAGCAGCTGGGGCTCTGGGACTGAAGCTTTCTTT. This encodes CASSWGSGTEAFF.

This chain joins TRBV7-2 and TRBJ1-2; unclear D gene. Germline CDR1 is SGHTA and CDR2 is FQGNSA. There are 12 residues in the CDR3. Trimming removed 2 bases from V and 8 bases from J, with 9 bases in between. CDR3 loop: CASSLLGSGYTF. The CDR3 coding sequence is TGTGCCAGCAGCTTACTAGGGAGCGGCTACACCTTC.

The rearrangement links TRBV6-6 to TRBJ1-5; D remains unclear. This CDR3 has 14 amino acids. Per germline, CDR1 MNHNY and CDR2 SVGAGI (reference sequence). Trimming cost V 7 bases and J 0 bases, with 10 bases left between them. As DNA, the CDR3 is TGTGCCAGCAAGGAGGGAACTAGCAATCAGCCCCAGCATTTT. It translates to CASKEGTSNQPQHF.

The V call is TRBV30, the J call TRBJ1-6, with 7 nucleotides matching TRBD1. V lost 3 bases to trimming and J lost 9 bases; unmatched junction nucleotides: 2. The CDR3 runs to 12 residues. Looked up from germline, CDR1 is GTSNPN and CDR2 is SVGIG (reference sequence). In DNA form, the CDR3 reads TGTGCCTGGAGCAGGGGGGCTTCACCCCTCCACTTT. Protein: CAWSRGASPLHF.

This clone was found once. V gene TRBV6-2 or TRBV6-3 combines with J gene TRBJ2-1; 11 positions match TRBD2. CDR1 is MNHEY, CDR2 SVGEGT, per germline. V was pared by 4 bases and J by 4 bases, with 3 bases of the junction left unmatched. CDR3 length: 15 amino acids. CDR3 DNA: TGTGCCAGCAGTTTTCTAGCGGGGGGTTACAATGAGCAGTTCTTC. Its protein product is CASSFLAGGYNEQFF.

This clone showed up just a few times. J is TRBJ1-3 and V is TRBV2; D may be TRBD1 (6 bases). Germline V gives CDR1 SNHLY, CDR2 FYNNEI. The CDR3 sequence is 19 residues long. The V gene lost 7 bases and the J gene lost 1 base, with 26 bases spanning the gap. CDR3 sequence (DNA): TGTGCCAGCACCGCTGGCGAGGGACACCCTGCTTGGTCTGGAAACACCATATATTTT. Amino acid sequence: CASTAGEGHPAWSGNTIYF.

The rearrangement links TRBV27 to TRBJ1-5; 9 nucleotides align to TRBD1. Trimming at V came to 6 bases and at J to 5 bases, leaving 8 bases not matched to a gene. The CDR3 totals 15 residues. Per the germline V gene, CDR1 is MNHEY and CDR2 is SMNVEV (reference sequence). The CDR3 DNA follows: TGTGCCAGCAGGCCGGGACAGGGAGGCTATCAGCCCCAGCATTTT. Its translation is CASRPGQGGYQPQHF.

This chain joins TRBV10-2 and TRBJ2-2; possible D gene TRBD1, 6 bases. The V gene's germline CDR1 is WSHSY and CDR2 SAAADI. V was shortened by 5 bases and J by 1 base, with 11 bases between the two germline ends. This CDR3 region has 15 residues. CDR3 loop: CASSLKTGNTGELFF. CDR3 DNA sequence: TGCGCCAGCAGTCTGAAGACAGGGAACACCGGGGAGCTGTTTTTT.

The table lists this clone with a few counts. This sample includes further DNA sequences coding for the same CDR3. V usage is TRBV11-3 and J usage is TRBJ1-1; TRBD1 might be the D (5 bases). Germline CDR1 SGHNT, CDR2 YENEEA. This CDR3 has 13 amino acids. Trimming cost V 0 bases and J 4 bases, with 6 bases left between them. CDR3 sequence (DNA): TGTGCCAGCAGCTTAGAGGGGGGCACTGAAGCTTTCTTT. Encoded protein: CASSLEGGTEAFF. Based on the CDR3 plus reference TRBV11-3 and TRBJ1-1, the full variable domain is EAGVVQSPRYKIIEKKQPVAFWCNPISGHNTLYWYLQNLGQGPELLIRYENEEAVDDSQLPKDRFSAERLKGVDSTLKIQPAELGDSAVYLCASSLEGGTEAFFGQGTRLTVV.

This clone appeared a single time. The chain uses TRBV6-6 and TRBJ2-3; possibly TRBD2 for D (5 bases). CDR1 is MNHNY and CDR2 is SVGAGI in the germline V gene (reference sequence). The germline V and J ends were trimmed by 6 bases and 3 bases, with 7 bases remaining between them. The CDR3 consists of 12 residues. CDR3 loop: CASREATDTQYF. The CDR3, as DNA: TGTGCCAGCAGGGAGGCGACAGATACGCAGTATTTT.